This TCR beta chain is drawn from a study of T cell responses to AZD1222 COVID-19 vaccine listed by TCRdb under 2021. A note on the overall study: AZD1222 recipients with second doses at about 4 weeks or about 12 weeks were pooled, because spike-specific TCR depth and breadth did not differ between schedules. A total of approximately 240 trial participants underwent TCR sequencing, of whom about 200 received two doses of AZD1222 and about 25 received two doses of the MenACWY control vaccine. Enrollment into the trials was organized by age into subgroups of 18-55, 56-69 and 70-plus years, and those subgroups contained about 160, 30 and 59 TCR-sequenced participants, respectively. Results and caveats for the whole study, not just this receptor: Conclusions about previously exposed vaccinees are limited because only 6 or 7 AZD1222 recipients were SARS-CoV-2 seropositive at baseline. Participants were mostly white British and included more females than males, and it was suggested by the authors that clonal diversity may have been underestimated. Reportedly, almost half of the unique spike-specific TCRs recognized epitopes lying outside the regions that are mutated in the B.1.351 and B.1.1.7 variants. Vaccine-associated CD4 TCRs spanned the whole spike protein, with dominant responses in regions 160-218 and 743-854. The 56-69-year group was small, and its depth increase did not reach significance, likely because of low power. After two AZD1222 doses, both the breadth and the depth of spike-specific TCRs were significantly higher than at day 0 and than in MenACWY recipients. Because no samples from the day 14 peak response were available, repertoires could be characterized only after the peak T cell response.

Sample time point, as interpreted from the label and publication: baseline before first vaccination. The vaccinee samples were drawn from two UK trials, COV001 and COV002, one of which was a single-blind randomized controlled phase 2/3 trial testing AZD1222 (ChAdOx1 nCoV-19) in healthy adults. For TCRbeta chain sequencing, PBMC samples from trial participants were taken at day 0 and at day 28 after the second dose. Worth noting for this clone: The target of this receptor is not known. The input lacks base qualities; no much larger clone sits a single base away.

CDR1 and CDR2 are read off the germline V gene as MNHEY and SVGAGI. There are 13 amino acids in the CDR3, from cysteine to phenylalanine inclusive. Of all the DNA, just the CDR3 is kept, 39 bases in frame from base 1. The CDR3 regions of human TCRbeta chains were analyzed by immunosequencing. As for how the authors treated the data: TCRs in the repertoires were compared against a reference library of SARS-CoV-2-specific TCRs that had been generated with the MIRA antigen-specificity platform. Breadth was defined as the fraction of unique TCRs that were SARS-CoV-2-associated. Depth was defined as the fraction of total T cells that were SARS-CoV-2-associated. Using the MIRA data, each spike-specific TCR was assigned both to the spike region to which the TCR was reactive and to a CD4 or CD8 class. Log10-transformed breadth and depth values were compared by one-way ANOVA with Sidak's multiple comparisons tests. TCRdb mirrors the immuneACCESS table, restricted to in-frame sequences. Some clones are absent from its copies; in checked studies, under half trace to an unresolved V gene, and the reason for the others is unknown. V and J calls and clone size are copied from that table; D and trimming were computed from the DNA. A total of 95,000 to 150,000 clones appear in this sample, around 84% of them only once. Of the sample, 6.5% to 9.5% falls within the top ten clones.

The V and J segments used are TRBV6-5 and TRBJ1-5; no confident D gene assignment can be made. Specimen: peripheral blood, collected on day 0 of AZD1222 vaccination. This TCR came from an adult in good health. The CDR3 in this case is CAIAPRSNQPQHF. The DNA sequence is as follows: TGTGCTATAGCACCAAGGTCGAATCAGCCCCAGCATTTT.